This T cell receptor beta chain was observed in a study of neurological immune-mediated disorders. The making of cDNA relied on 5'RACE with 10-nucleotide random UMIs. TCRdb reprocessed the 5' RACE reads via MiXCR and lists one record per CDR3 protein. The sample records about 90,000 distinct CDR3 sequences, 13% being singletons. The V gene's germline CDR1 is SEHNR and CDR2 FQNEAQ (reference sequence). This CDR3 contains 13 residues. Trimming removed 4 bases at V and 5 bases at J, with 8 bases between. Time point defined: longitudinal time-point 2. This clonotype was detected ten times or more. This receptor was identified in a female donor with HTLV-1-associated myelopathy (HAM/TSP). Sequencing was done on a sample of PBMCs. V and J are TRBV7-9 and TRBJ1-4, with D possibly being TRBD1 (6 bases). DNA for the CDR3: TGTGCCAGCAGCTCCAGGGGAAATGAAAAACTGTTTTTT. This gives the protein CASSSRGNEKLFF. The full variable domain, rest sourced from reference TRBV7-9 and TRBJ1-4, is DTGVSQNPRHKITKRGQNVTFRCDPISEHNRLYWYRQTLGQGPEFLTYFQNEAQLEKSRLLSDRFSAERPKGSFSTLEIQRTEQGDSAMYLCASSSRGNEKLFFGSGTQLSVL.